A selection of T cell receptor beta chains follows, all from one sample in a study of memory CD4+ T cells and cytomegalovirus serostatus. The table came from immunoSEQ multiplex PCR; TCRdb's copy has only in-frame clones and leaves some out. The sample comprises fewer than 40,000 clones, roughly 85% of which are singletons, and around 5.2% rests with the top ten. The specimen sequenced was memory CD4+ T cells from blood. Receptors originate from an adult in good health and CMV-seropositive. Each CDR3 is given with its conserved first and last residue. The D gene is left open where the match is weak. Rows give clone size only sometimes, using once, few, many, or a class for an expanded clone.

j_call clone_size v_call d_call cdr3_aa cdr3_nt
TRBJ2-3 NA TRBV15 TRBD2 CATSRGLAGFTDTQYF TGTGCCACCAGCAGAGGACTAGCGGGGTTCACAGATACGCAGTATTTT
TRBJ1-3 few TRBV9 NA CASSGQTDSSGNTIYF TGTGCCAGCAGCGGACAGACTGACAGCTCTGGAAACACCATATATTTT
TRBJ1-6 NA TRBV7-2 NA CASSLDGGNSPLHF TGTGCCAGCAGCTTAGATGGGGGAAATTCACCCCTCCACTTT
TRBJ2-5 NA TRBV5-1 NA CASSLTAVQETQYF TGCGCCAGCAGCTTGACTGCGGTTCAAGAGACCCAGTACTTC
TRBJ2-1 NA TRBV7-9 TRBD2 CASSSKTSGGISYNEQFF TGTGCCAGCAGCTCTAAGACTAGCGGGGGGATCTCCTACAATGAGCAGTTCTTC
TRBJ2-3 NA TRBV7-2 TRBD2 CASSPRLAGSTDTQYF TGTGCCAGCAGCCCCAGACTAGCGGGGAGCACAGATACGCAGTATTTT
TRBJ2-5 NA TRBV11-1 TRBD2 CASSWTSGGLQETQYF TGTGCCAGCAGCTGGACTAGCGGGGGACTCCAAGAGACCCAGTACTTC
TRBJ2-1 once TRBV7-6 TRBD2 CASSQKPSGVYNEQFF TGTGCCAGCAGCCAAAAGCCTAGCGGAGTTTACAATGAGCAGTTCTTC
TRBJ2-6 NA TRBV18 NA CASSPGYTGANVLTF TGTGCCAGCTCACCTGGATATACTGGGGCCAACGTCCTGACTTTC
TRBJ2-7 NA TRBV6-6 TRBD1 CASTLKGQTYEQYF TGTGCCAGCACCTTAAAGGGACAGACCTACGAGCAGTACTTC
TRBJ2-7 NA TRBV18 TRBD1 CASSDGTIKGGVYEQYF TGTGCCAGCTCCGACGGGACAATAAAAGGGGGCGTCTACGAGCAGTACTTC
TRBJ1-5 NA TRBV15 NA CATSRDTSRTDQPQHF TGTGCCACCAGCAGAGATACTTCTCGGACGGACCAGCCCCAGCATTTT
TRBJ2-2 NA TRBV6-5 NA CASRGSGELFF TGTGCCAGCAGGGGATCCGGGGAGCTGTTTTTT
TRBJ1-3 NA TRBV5-1 NA CASSLEGSPSGNTIYF TGCGCCAGCAGCTTGGAAGGGAGCCCCTCTGGAAACACCATATATTTT
TRBJ1-1 once TRBV5-4 NA CASSLGKGGGTEAFF TGTGCCAGCAGCTTGGGGAAAGGGGGGGGAACTGAAGCTTTCTTT
TRBJ2-1 NA TRBV18 NA CASSPLRSGEQFF TGTGCCAGCTCCCCACTGAGGTCCGGGGAGCAGTTCTTC
TRBJ2-1 NA TRBV6-5 NA CASSPQSGYNEQFF TGTGCCAGCAGCCCCCAGTCGGGCTACAATGAGCAGTTCTTC
TRBJ1-6 NA TRBV27 NA CASSPTRGPSPLHF TGTGCCAGCAGTCCCACTCGGGGCCCTTCACCCCTCCACTTT
TRBJ1-2 NA TRBV5-6 NA CASSLGQLRGGYTF TGTGCCAGCAGCTTGGGACAGCTCCGGGGTGGCTACACCTTC
TRBJ2-7 NA TRBV21-1 NA CASSMAGQFYEQYF TGTGCCAGCAGCATGGCAGGGCAATTTTACGAGCAGTACTTC
TRBJ1-1 once TRBV6-6 NA CASSSGLSGAFF TGTGCCAGCAGTTCCGGGCTCTCCGGAGCTTTCTTT
TRBJ2-7 NA TRBV7-2 NA CASGGFFEQYF TGTGCCAGCGGGGGGTTCTTCGAGCAGTACTTC
TRBJ1-1 NA TRBV4-1 NA CASSQVGRVRGTEAFF TGCGCCAGCAGCCAAGTGGGGCGGGTAAGGGGCACTGAAGCTTTCTTT
TRBJ2-5 NA TRBV7-9 NA CASSKTSGETQYF TGTGCCAGCAGCAAAACGAGTGGGGAGACCCAGTACTTC
TRBJ2-3 NA TRBV11-1 NA CASSGRTGGTDTQYF TGTGCCAGCAGCGGCCGTACCGGGGGTACAGATACGCAGTATTTT
TRBJ2-7 once TRBV29-1 NA CSASRPARREQYF TGCAGCGCCTCAAGGCCAGCCCGTCGCGAGCAGTACTTC
TRBJ1-5 NA TRBV2 NA CASRTGTDQPQHF TGTGCCAGCAGAACAGGGACCGATCAGCCCCAGCATTTT
TRBJ2-7 NA TRBV28 NA CASQQGGDEQYF TGTGCCAGCCAGCAGGGGGGAGACGAGCAGTACTTC
TRBJ2-1 NA TRBV7-3 NA CASSLLPSSYNEQFF TGTGCCAGCAGCTTACTTCCTAGCTCCTACAATGAGCAGTTCTTC
TRBJ2-3 NA TRBV18 NA CASSPLSPGNTDTQYF TGTGCCAGCTCACCCCTTAGCCCGGGGAACACAGATACGCAGTATTTT
TRBJ2-2 once TRBV2 TRBD1 CASSAPTGRLRTGELFF TGTGCCAGCAGCGCACCGACAGGGCGCCTACGCACCGGGGAGCTGTTTTTT
TRBJ2-1 NA TRBV19 TRBD1 CASSPLTGVNEQFF TGTGCCAGTAGCCCGCTGACAGGGGTCAATGAGCAGTTCTTC
TRBJ1-2 NA TRBV29-1 NA CSVGGQGGYTF TGCAGCGTTGGGGGGCAAGGGGGCTACACCTTC
TRBJ1-1 NA TRBV7-9 TRBD1 CASSLARAGGGNTEAFF TGTGCCAGCAGCTTAGCCCGGGCAGGGGGCGGGAACACTGAAGCTTTCTTT
TRBJ1-5 NA TRBV18 TRBD1 CASSPGAGGQPQHF TGTGCCAGCTCACCAGGGGCAGGGGGTCAGCCCCAGCATTTT
TRBJ1-2 NA TRBV4-1 NA CASSQDPQGNYGYTF TGCGCCAGCAGCCAAGATCCTCAGGGCAACTATGGCTACACCTTC
TRBJ1-3 NA TRBV9 NA CASRRAASGNTIYF TGTGCCAGCAGGAGAGCAGCCTCTGGAAACACCATATATTTT
TRBJ2-3 NA TRBV7-2 NA CASTANRGGGTDTQYF TGTGCCAGCACGGCCAATCGGGGAGGTGGGACAGATACGCAGTATTTT
TRBJ1-5 NA TRBV7-8 NA CASSPVNSNQPQHF TGTGCCAGCAGCCCAGTAAATAGCAATCAGCCCCAGCATTTT
TRBJ2-7 NA TRBV7-9 NA CASSYHYEQYF TGTGCCAGCAGCTACCACTACGAGCAGTACTTC
TRBJ2-1 NA TRBV11-1 NA CASSRDESYNEQFF TGTGCCAGCAGCCGGGACGAGTCCTACAATGAGCAGTTCTTC
TRBJ2-5 NA TRBV4-2 NA CASSQVDFQETQYF TGTGCCAGCAGCCAAGTGGACTTCCAAGAGACCCAGTACTTC